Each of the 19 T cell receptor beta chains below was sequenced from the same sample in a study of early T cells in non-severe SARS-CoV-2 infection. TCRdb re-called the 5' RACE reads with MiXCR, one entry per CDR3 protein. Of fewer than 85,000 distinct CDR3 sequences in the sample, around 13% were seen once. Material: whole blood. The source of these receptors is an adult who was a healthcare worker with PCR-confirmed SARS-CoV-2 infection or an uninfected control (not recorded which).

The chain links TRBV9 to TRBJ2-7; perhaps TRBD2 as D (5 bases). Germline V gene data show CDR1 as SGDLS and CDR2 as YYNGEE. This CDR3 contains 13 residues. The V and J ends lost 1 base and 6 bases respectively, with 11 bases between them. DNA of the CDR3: TGTGCCAGCAGCGTACTTAGGACTGGCGAGCAGTACTTC. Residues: CASSVLRTGEQYF.

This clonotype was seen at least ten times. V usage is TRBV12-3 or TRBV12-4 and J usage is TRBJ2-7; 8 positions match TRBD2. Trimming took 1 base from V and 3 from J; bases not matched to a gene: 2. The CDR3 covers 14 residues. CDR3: CASSLGSGVYEQYF. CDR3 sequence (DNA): TGTGCCAGCAGTTTAGGTAGCGGGGTCTACGAGCAGTACTTC.

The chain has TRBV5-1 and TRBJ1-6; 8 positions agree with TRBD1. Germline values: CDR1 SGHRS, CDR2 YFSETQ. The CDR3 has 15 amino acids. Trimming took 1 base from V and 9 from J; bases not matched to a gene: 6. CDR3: CASSLSQGAGSPLHF. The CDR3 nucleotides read TGCGCCAGCAGCTTGAGTCAGGGGGCCGGTTCACCCCTCCACTTT.

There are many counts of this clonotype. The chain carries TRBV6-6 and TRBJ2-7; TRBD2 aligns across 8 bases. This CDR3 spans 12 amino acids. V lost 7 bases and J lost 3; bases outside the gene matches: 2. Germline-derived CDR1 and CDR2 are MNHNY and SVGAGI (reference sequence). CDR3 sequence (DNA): TGTGCCAGCACCGGGGGGGACTACGAGCAGTACTTC. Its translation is CASTGGDYEQYF.

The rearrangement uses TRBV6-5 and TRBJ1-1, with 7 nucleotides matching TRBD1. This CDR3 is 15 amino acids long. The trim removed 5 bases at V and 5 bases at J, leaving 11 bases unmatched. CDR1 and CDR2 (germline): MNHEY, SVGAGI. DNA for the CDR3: TGTGCCAGCAGTCCAAAGGGGGCTAGTCTTACTGAAGCTTTCTTT. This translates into CASSPKGASLTEAFF.

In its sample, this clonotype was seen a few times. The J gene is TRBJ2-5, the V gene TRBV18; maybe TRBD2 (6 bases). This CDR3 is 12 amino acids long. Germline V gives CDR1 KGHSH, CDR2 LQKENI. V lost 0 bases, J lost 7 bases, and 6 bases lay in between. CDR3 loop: CASSPPGGTQYF. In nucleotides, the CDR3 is TGTGCCAGCTCACCACCGGGAGGGACCCAGTACTTC.

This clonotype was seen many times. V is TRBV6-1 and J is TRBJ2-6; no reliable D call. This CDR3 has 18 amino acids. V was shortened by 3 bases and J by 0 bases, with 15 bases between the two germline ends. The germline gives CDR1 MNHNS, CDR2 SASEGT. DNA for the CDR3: TGTGCCAGCAGTGAGGGCCAGACGGTCTACTCTGGGGCCAACGTCCTGACTTTC. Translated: CASSEGQTVYSGANVLTF.

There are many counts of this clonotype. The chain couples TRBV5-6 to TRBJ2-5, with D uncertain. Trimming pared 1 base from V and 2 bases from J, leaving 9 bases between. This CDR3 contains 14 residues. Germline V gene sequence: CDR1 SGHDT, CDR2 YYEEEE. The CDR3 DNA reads TGTGCCAGCAGCTTGTCGCAGACTCAAGAGACCCAGTACTTC. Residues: CASSLSQTQETQYF.

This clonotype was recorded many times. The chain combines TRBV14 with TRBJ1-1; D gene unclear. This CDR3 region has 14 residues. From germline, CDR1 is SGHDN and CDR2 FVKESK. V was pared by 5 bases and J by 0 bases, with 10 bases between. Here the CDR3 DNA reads TGTGCCAGCAGCTCTCGACGGATGAACACTGAAGCTTTCTTT. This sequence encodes CASSSRRMNTEAFF.

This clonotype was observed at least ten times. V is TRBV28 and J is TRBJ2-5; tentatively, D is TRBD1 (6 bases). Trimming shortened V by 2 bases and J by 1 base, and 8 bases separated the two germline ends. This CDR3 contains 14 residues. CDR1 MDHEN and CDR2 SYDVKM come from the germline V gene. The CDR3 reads CASSLLQGQETQYF. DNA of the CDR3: TGTGCCAGCAGTTTACTACAGGGCCAAGAGACCCAGTACTTC.

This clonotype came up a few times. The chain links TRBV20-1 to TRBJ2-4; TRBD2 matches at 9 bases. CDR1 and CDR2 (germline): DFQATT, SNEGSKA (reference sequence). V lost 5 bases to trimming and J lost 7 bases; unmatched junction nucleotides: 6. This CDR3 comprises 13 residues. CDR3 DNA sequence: TGCAGTGCTGTTAGCGGGGGAGAGAACATTCAGTACTTC. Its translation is CSAVSGGENIQYF.

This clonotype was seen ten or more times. The CDR3 sequence is CASSMGQGDTEAFF. The CDR3 DNA reads TGTGCCAGCAGCATGGGACAGGGGGACACTGAAGCTTTCTTT. The chain links TRBV9 to TRBJ1-1; TRBD1 agrees at 11 bases. From germline, CDR1 is SGDLS and CDR2 YYNGEE. The CDR3 covers 14 residues. The V and J ends lost 4 bases and 3 bases, in that order; junction bases with no gene match: 2.

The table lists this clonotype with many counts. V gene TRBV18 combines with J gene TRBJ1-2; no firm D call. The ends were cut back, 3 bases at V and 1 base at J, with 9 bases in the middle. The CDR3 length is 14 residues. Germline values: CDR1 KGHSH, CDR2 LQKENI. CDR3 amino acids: CASSPMDLNYGYTF. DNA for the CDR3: TGTGCCAGCTCACCTATGGACCTTAACTATGGCTACACCTTC.

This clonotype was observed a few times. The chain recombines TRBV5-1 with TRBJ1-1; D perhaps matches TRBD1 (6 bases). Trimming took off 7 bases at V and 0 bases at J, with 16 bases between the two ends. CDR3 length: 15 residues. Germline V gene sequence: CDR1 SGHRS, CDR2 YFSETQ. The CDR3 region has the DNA TGCGCCAGCTACCCAGGGGCCCGAATGAACACTGAAGCTTTCTTT. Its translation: CASYPGARMNTEAFF.

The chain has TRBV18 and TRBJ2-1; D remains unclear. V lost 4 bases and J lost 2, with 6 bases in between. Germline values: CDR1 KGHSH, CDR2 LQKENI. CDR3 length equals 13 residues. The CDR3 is CASSLLPYNEQFF. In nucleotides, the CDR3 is TGTGCCAGCTCACTCTTACCCTACAATGAGCAGTTCTTC.

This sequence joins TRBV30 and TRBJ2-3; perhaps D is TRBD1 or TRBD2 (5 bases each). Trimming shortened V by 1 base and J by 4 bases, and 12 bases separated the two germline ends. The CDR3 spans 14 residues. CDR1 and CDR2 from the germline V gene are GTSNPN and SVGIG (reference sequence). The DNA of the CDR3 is TGTGCCTGGAGTGACCAGGGACCCCCAGATACGCAGTATTTT. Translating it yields CAWSDQGPPDTQYF.

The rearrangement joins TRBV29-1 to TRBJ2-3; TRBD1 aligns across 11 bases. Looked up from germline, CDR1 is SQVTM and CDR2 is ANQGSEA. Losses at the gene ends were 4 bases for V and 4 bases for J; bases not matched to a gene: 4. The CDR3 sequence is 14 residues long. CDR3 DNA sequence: TGCAGCGTTGTACGGGACAGGGGGGCAGATACGCAGTATTTT. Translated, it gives CSVVRDRGADTQYF.

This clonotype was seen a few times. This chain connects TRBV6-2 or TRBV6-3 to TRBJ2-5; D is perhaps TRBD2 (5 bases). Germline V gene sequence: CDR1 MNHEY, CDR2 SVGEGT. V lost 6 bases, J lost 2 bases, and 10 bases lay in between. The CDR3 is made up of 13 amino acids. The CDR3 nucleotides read TGTGCCAGCAGAAGGACGGGGCAAGAGACCCAGTACTTC. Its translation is CASRRTGQETQYF.

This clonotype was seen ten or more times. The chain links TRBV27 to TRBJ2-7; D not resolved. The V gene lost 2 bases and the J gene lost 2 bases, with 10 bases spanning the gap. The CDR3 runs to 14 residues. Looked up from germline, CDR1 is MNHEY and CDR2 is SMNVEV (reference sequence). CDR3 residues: CASSLVQNTYEQYF. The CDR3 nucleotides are TGTGCCAGCAGTTTAGTACAGAACACCTACGAGCAGTACTTC.